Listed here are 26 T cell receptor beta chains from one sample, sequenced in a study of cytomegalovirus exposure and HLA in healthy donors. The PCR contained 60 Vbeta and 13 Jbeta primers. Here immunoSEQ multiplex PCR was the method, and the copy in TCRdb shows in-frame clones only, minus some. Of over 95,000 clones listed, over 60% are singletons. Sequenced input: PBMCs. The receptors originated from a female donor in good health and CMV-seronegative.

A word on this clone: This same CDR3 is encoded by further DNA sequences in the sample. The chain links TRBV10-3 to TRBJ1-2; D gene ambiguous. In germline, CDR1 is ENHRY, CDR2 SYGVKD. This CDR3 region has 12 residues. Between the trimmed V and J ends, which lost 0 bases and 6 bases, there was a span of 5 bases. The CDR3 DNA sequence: TGTGCCATCAGTGAGTCCCAGGATGGCTACACCTTC. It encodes CAISESQDGYTF.

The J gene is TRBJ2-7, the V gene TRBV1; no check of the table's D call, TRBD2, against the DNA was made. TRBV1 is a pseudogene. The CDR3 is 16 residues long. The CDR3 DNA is TGCACCAGCAGCCAAGATGGGGAGAGGCTAGCCTACGAGCAGTACTTC. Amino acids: CTSSQDGERLAYEQYF.

The CDR3 reads CASSSGQGQTYEQYF. CDR3 coding DNA: TGCGCCAGCAGCTCAGGACAGGGCCAAACCTACGAGCAGTACTTC. The V gene is TRBV5-1, the J gene TRBJ2-7; TRBD1 aligns across 8 bases. Germline V gives CDR1 SGHRS, CDR2 YFSETQ. The length of the CDR3 is 15 residues. V trimming: 3 bases; J trimming: 2 bases; junction bases outside the gene matches: 7.

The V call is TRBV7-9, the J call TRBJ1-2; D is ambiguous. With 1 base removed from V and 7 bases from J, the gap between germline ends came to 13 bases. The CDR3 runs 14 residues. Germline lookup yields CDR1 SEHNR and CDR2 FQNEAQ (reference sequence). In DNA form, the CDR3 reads TGTGCCAGCAGCTTAGGTGCGGGGTCTGGTGGCTACACCTTC. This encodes CASSLGAGSGGYTF.

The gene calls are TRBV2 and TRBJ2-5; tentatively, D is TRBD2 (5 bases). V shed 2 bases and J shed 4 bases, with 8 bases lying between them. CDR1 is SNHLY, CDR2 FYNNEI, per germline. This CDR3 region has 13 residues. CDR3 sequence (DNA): TGTGCCAGCAGTGAACTAGCTGGAGAGACCCAGTACTTC. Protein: CASSELAGETQYF.

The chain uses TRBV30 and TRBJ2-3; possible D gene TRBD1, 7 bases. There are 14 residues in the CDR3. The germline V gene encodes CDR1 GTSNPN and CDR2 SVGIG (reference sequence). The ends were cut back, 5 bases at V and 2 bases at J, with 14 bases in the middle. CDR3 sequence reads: CAWEGAGYTDTQYF. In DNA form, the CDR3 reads TGTGCCTGGGAGGGGGCGGGGTACACAGATACGCAGTATTTT.

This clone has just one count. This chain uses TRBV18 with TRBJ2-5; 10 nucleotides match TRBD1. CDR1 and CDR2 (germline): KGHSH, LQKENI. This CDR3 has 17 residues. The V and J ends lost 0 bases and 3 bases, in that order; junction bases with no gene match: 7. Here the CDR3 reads CASSPPAWDRGEETQYF. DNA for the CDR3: TGTGCCAGCTCACCACCAGCCTGGGACAGGGGAGAAGAGACCCAGTACTTC.

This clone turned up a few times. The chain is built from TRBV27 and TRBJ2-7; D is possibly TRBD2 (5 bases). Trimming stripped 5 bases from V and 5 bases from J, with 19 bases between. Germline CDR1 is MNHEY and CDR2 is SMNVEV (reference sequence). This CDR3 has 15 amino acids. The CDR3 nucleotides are TGTGCCAGCAGTCCAGGACGGACTCTCGGGGACGAGCAGTACTTC. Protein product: CASSPGRTLGDEQYF.

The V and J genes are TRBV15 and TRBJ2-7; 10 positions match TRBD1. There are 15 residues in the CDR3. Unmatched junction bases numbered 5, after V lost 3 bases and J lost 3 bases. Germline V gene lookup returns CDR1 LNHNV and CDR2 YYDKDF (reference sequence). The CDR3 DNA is TGTGCCACCAGCAGGGCCGGGACAGGGGACTACGAGCAGTACTTC. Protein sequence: CATSRAGTGDYEQYF.

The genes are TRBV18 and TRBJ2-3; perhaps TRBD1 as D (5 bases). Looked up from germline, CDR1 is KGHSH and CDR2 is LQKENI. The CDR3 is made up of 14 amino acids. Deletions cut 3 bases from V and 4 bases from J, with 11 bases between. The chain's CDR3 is CASSPRVGADTQYF. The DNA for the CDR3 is TGTGCCAGCTCACCGCGTGTAGGGGCAGATACGCAGTATTTT.

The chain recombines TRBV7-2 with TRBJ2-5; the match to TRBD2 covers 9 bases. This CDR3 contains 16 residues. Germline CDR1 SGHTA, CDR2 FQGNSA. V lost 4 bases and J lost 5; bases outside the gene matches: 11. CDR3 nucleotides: TGTGCCAGCAGCTCCTTAGAGCGGGGGGTGGAGGAGACCCAGTACTTC. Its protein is CASSSLERGVEETQYF.

CDR3 sequence reads: CASSYQGVNTEAFF. The CDR3 DNA follows: TGTGCCAGCAGTTACCAGGGTGTGAACACTGAAGCTTTCTTT. V usage is TRBV6-6 and J usage is TRBJ1-1; possibly TRBD1 for D (5 bases). Deletions cut 2 bases from V and 0 bases from J, with 7 bases between. The CDR3 contains 14 residues. Looked up from germline, CDR1 is MNHNY and CDR2 is SVGAGI (reference sequence).

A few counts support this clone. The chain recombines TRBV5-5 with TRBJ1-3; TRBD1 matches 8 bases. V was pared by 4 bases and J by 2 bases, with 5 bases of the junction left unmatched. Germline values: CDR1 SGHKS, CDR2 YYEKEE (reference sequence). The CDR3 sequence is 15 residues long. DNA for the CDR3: TGTGCCAGCAGCAACCCAGGGGGCCCTGGAAACACCATATATTTT. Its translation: CASSNPGGPGNTIYF.

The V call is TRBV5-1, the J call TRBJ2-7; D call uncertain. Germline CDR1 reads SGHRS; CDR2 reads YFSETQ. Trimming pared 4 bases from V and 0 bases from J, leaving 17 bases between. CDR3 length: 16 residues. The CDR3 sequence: CASSAGASTNSYEQYF. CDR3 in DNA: TGCGCCAGCAGCGCAGGCGCCAGCACCAACTCCTACGAGCAGTACTTC.

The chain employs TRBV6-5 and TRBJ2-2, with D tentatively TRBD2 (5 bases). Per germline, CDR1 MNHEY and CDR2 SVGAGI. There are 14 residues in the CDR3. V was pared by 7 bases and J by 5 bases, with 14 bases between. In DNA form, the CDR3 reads TGTGCCAGCACTCAACTAGGTGGAACCGGGGAGCTGTTTTTT. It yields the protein CASTQLGGTGELFF.

The CDR3 nucleotides are TGTGCCAGCAGTTTATTCGCCATTGAGGGGACAGGGGGCGGTGAGCAGTTCTTC. It specifies CASSLFAIEGTGGGEQFF. This sequence joins TRBV27 and TRBJ2-1; 12 nucleotides match TRBD1. From germline, CDR1 is MNHEY and CDR2 SMNVEV (reference sequence). The junction had 13 bases not matched to a gene; V was cut back by 1 base and J by 9 bases. This CDR3 comprises 18 residues.

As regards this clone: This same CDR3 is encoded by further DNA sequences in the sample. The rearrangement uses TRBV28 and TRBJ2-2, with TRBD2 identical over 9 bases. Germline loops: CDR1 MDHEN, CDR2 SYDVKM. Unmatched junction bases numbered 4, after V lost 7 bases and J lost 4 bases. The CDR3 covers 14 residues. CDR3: CASMTSGGTGELFF. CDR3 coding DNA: TGTGCCAGCATGACTAGCGGAGGCACCGGGGAGCTGTTTTTT.

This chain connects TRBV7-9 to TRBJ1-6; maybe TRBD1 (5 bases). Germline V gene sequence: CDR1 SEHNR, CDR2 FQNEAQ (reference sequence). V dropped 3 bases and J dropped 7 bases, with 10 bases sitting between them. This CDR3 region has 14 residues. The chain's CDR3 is CASSLGEANSPLHF. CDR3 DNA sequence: TGTGCCAGCAGCTTGGGGGAGGCGAATTCACCCCTCCACTTT.

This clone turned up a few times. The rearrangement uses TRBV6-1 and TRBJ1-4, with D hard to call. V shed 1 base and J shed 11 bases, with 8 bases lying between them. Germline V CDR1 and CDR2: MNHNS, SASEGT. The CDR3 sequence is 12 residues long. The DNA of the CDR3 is TGTGCCAGCAGTGAAGTTGGCCAGAAACTGTTTTTT. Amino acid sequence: CASSEVGQKLFF.

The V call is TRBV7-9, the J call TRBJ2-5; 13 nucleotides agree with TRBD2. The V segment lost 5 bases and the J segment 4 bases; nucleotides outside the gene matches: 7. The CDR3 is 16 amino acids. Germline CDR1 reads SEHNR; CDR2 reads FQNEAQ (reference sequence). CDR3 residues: CASSLPTSGGTETQYF. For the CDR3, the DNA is TGTGCCAGCAGCCTACCGACTAGCGGGGGGACAGAGACCCAGTACTTC. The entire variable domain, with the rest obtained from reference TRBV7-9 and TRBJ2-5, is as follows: DTGVSQNPRHKITKRGQNVTFRCDPISEHNRLYWYRQTLGQGPEFLTYFQNEAQLEKSRLLSDRFSAERPKGSFSTLEIQRTEQGDSAMYLCASSLPTSGGTETQYFGPGTRLLVL.

CDR3 DNA: TGTGCCAGCAGCCCGGGACAGCACACCTACGAGCAGTACTTC. Translated, it gives CASSPGQHTYEQYF. The chain carries TRBV7-9 and TRBJ2-7; 7 bases match TRBD1. V shed 5 bases and J 2 bases; nucleotides not matched to a gene: 6. Germline-derived CDR1 and CDR2 are SEHNR and FQNEAQ (reference sequence). CDR3 length: 14 amino acids. Full variable domain (rest looked up from reference TRBV7-9 and TRBJ2-7): DTGVSQNPRHKITKRGQNVTFRCDPISEHNRLYWYRQTLGQGPEFLTYFQNEAQLEKSRLLSDRFSAERPKGSFSTLEIQRTEQGDSAMYLCASSPGQHTYEQYFGPGTRLTVT.

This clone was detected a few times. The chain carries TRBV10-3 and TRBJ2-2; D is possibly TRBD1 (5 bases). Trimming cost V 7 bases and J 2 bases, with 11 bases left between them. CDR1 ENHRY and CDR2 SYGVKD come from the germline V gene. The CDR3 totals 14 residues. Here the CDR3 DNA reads TGTGCCATCACCGACAGAGGAAACACCGGGGAGCTGTTTTTT. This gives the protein CAITDRGNTGELFF.

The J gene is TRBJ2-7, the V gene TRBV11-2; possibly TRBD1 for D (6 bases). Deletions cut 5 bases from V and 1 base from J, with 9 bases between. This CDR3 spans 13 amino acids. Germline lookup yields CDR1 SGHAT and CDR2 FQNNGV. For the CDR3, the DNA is TGTGCCAGCAGCCCCACAGGGTCCTACGAGCAGTACTTC. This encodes CASSPTGSYEQYF. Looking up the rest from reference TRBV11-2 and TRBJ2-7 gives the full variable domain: EAGVAQSPRYKIIEKRQSVAFWCNPISGHATLYWYQQILGQGPKLLIQFQNNGVVDDSQLPKDRFSAERLKGVDSTLKIQPAKLEDSAVYLCASSPTGSYEQYFGPGTRLTVT.

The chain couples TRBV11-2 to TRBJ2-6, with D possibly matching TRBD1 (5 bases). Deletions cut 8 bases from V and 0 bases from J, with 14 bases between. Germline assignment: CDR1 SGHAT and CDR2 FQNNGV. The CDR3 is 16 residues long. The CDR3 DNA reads TGTGCCAGCGCCCCCGTAACAGGCTCTGGGGCCAACGTCCTGACTTTC. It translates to CASAPVTGSGANVLTF. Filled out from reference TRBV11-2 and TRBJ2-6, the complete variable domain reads EAGVAQSPRYKIIEKRQSVAFWCNPISGHATLYWYQQILGQGPKLLIQFQNNGVVDDSQLPKDRFSAERLKGVDSTLKIQPAKLEDSAVYLCASAPVTGSGANVLTFGAGSRLTVL.

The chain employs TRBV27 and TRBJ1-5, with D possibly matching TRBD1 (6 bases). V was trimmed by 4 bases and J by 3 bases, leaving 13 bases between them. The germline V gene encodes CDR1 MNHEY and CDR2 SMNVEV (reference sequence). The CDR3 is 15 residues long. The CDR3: CASSSSDRFNQPQHF. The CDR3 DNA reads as TGTGCCAGCAGTTCCTCGGACAGATTCAATCAGCCCCAGCATTTT.

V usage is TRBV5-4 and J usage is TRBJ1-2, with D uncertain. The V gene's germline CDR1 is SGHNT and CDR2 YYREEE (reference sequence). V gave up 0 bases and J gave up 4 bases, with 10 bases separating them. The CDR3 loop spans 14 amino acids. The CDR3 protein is CASSLVRGSYGYTF. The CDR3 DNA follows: TGTGCCAGCAGCTTGGTGCGGGGATCCTATGGCTACACCTTC.